What follows are 9 T cell receptor beta chains derived from one specimen sequenced in a study of blood T cell repertoires in COVID-19. The repertoire was sequenced with immunoSEQ multiplex PCR; TCRdb's copy has only in-frame clones and lacks some. This sample has about 140,000 clones; roughly four fifths occur once, and the top ten carry 1.5% to 2%. The sequenced sample was peripheral blood. The receptors here all came from a human donor in a cohort sampled during active COVID-19.

This chain links TRBV6-6 with TRBJ1-5; maybe TRBD1 (6 bases). The CDR3 is 14 residues long. Germline-derived CDR1 and CDR2 are MNHNY and SVGAGI (reference sequence). Between the trimmed V and J ends, which lost 3 bases and 3 bases, there was a span of 9 bases. The CDR3 region is CASSYRTVNQPQHF. The CDR3 DNA reads as TGTGCCAGCAGTTATAGGACAGTCAATCAGCCCCAGCATTTT.

This chain uses TRBV4-1 with TRBJ2-7; TRBD2 is a possible D gene (6 bases). The germline V and J ends were trimmed by 0 bases and 2 bases, with 14 bases remaining between them. The CDR3 is made up of 16 amino acids. CDR1 MGHRA and CDR2 YSYEKL come from the germline V gene. CDR3 nucleotide sequence: TGCGCCAGCAGCCAAGATCTGGCTAGCGTTCCCTACGAGCAGTACTTC. Its protein is CASSQDLASVPYEQYF.

This chain joins TRBV10-3 and TRBJ2-7; 8 bases fit TRBD1. The CDR3 runs to 21 residues. Per germline, CDR1 ENHRY and CDR2 SYGVKD. Trimming at V came to 0 bases and at J to 1 base, leaving 20 bases not matched to a gene. CDR3 amino acids: CAISESRIVFSDRGRSYEQYF. CDR3 coding DNA: TGTGCCATCAGTGAGTCCCGAATTGTCTTTTCTGACAGGGGCAGATCCTACGAGCAGTACTTC.

The chain links TRBV6-1 to TRBJ2-3; maybe TRBD2 (5 bases). Germline CDR1 reads MNHNS; CDR2 reads SASEGT. V was clipped by 2 bases and J by 2 bases, with 11 bases between them. This CDR3 region has 15 residues. The CDR3: CASSELYLATDTQYF. In DNA, the CDR3 is TGTGCCAGCAGTGAACTCTACCTAGCCACAGATACGCAGTATTTT.

This chain links TRBV3-1 (or the pseudogene TRBV3-2) with TRBJ2-1; TRBD2 matches at 10 bases. Germline lookup yields CDR1 LGHDT and CDR2 YNNKEL (reference sequence). V lost 4 bases, J lost 0 bases, and 3 bases stayed unmatched. CDR3 length: 16 residues. CDR3 DNA: TGTGCCAGCAGCCCCTGGACTAGCGGCTCCTACAATGAGCAGTTCTTC. Its protein product is CASSPWTSGSYNEQFF.

The V gene is TRBV7-2, the J gene TRBJ2-3; the D gene is possibly TRBD1 (6 bases). V lost 4 bases and J 8 bases, leaving 22 bases between the germline ends. CDR1 SGHTA and CDR2 FQGNSA come from the germline V gene. This CDR3 contains 16 residues. In nucleotides, the CDR3 is TGTGCCAGCAGCTCCCAGGGTATAACTCTCAGGGGTACGCAGTATTTT. Amino acid sequence: CASSSQGITLRGTQYF.

V is TRBV29-1 and J is TRBJ2-1; 11 nucleotides match TRBD2. V lost 6 bases and J lost 9; bases outside the gene matches: 16. The germline V gene encodes CDR1 SQVTM and CDR2 ANQGSEA. There are 16 residues in the CDR3. The CDR3 loop reads CSVESVVLAGVGEQFF. The DNA for the CDR3 is TGCAGCGTCGAAAGTGTAGTACTAGCGGGAGTGGGTGAGCAGTTCTTC.

The CDR3 nucleotides read TGCGCCAGCAGCTCCTGGACAGGGATCACAGATACGCAGTATTTT. Amino acids: CASSSWTGITDTQYF. This rearrangement joins TRBV5-1 to TRBJ2-3; 8 nucleotides match TRBD1. With V trimmed by 3 bases and J by 2 bases, 5 bases remained unmatched. Germline CDR1 reads SGHRS; CDR2 reads YFSETQ. The CDR3 length is 15 residues.

V is TRBV5-1 and J is TRBJ1-5; 8 nucleotides match TRBD1. The ends lost 4 bases at V and 0 bases at J; junction bases unmatched: 3. This CDR3 region has 15 residues. Germline loops: CDR1 SGHRS, CDR2 YFSETQ. The CDR3 sequence is CASSRTGGSNQPQHF. The DNA of the CDR3 is TGCGCCAGCAGCCGTACAGGGGGTAGCAATCAGCCCCAGCATTTT.